Below are 25 T cell receptor beta chains sequenced from a single sample in a study of regulatory T cells in long-lasting Graves disease. Time point indicated: newly diagnosed GD, antithyroid drugs for less than 3 months. With RNA extracted from PBMCs as input, the TCR library was made. Arm-PCR of CDR3 regions with iRepertoire HTBI primers generated TCR beta libraries. MiXCR was run by TCRdb on the multiplex PCR reads, yielding one entry per CDR3 protein. The sample holds 400,000 to 650,000 distinct CDR3 sequences; about 16% are singletons and the top ten take around 25%. The same data also contributed to another study, on T cells in Graves' hyperthyroidism and ophthalmopathy.

This specimen was peripheral blood mononuclear cells (PBMCs), taken at new diagnosis, from a patient treated with antithyroid drugs. These receptors were taken from a woman in her forties or fifties with Graves disease.

This clonotype was seen many times. The rearrangement links TRBV30 to TRBJ1-4; perhaps TRBD1 as D (6 bases). Deletions cut 4 bases from V and 0 bases from J, with 9 bases between. Germline V gene lookup returns CDR1 GTSNPN and CDR2 SVGIG (reference sequence). CDR3 length equals 14 residues. DNA of the CDR3: TGTGCCTGGAAGGGGGATGCAACTAATGAAAAACTGTTTTTT. It yields the protein CAWKGDATNEKLFF.

This clonotype appeared many times. The chain couples TRBV2 to TRBJ1-5, with 8 bases that match TRBD1. There are 13 residues in the CDR3. Germline-derived CDR1 and CDR2 are SNHLY and FYNNEI. After removal of 8 bases from V and 1 base from J, the junction contained 1 base not matched to a gene. The DNA of the CDR3 is TGTGCCAGCGGGACAGGCAGCAATCAGCCCCAGCATTTT. This encodes CASGTGSNQPQHF.

This clonotype was seen many times. The rearrangement links TRBV6-1 to TRBJ2-3; 10 bases are shared with TRBD2. The CDR3 has 18 amino acids. Germline trimming cut 6 bases from V and 3 bases from J; bases unmatched to any gene: 15. CDR1 is MNHNS and CDR2 is SASEGT in the germline V gene. Written as DNA, the CDR3 is TGTGCCAGCAGACTCAGAGCGGGGGGGCGTTGGTTGACAGATACGCAGTATTTT. Its translation is CASRLRAGGRWLTDTQYF.

This clonotype has just a few counts. The chain has TRBV19 and TRBJ1-6, with unresolved D. This CDR3 comprises 14 residues. Trimming left V 5 bases short and J 5 bases short, with 10 bases between. The germline gives CDR1 LNHDA, CDR2 SQIVND (reference sequence). The DNA for the CDR3 is TGTGCCAGTAGTGCGCAGACCAATAATTCACCCCTCCACTTT. It yields the protein CASSAQTNNSPLHF.

This clonotype was counted a few times. This chain uses TRBV5-4 with TRBJ2-5; 9 bases are a match to TRBD2. This CDR3 spans 17 amino acids. Germline CDR1 is SGHNT and CDR2 is YYREEE (reference sequence). V lost 4 bases to trimming and J lost 4 bases; unmatched junction nucleotides: 14. This chain's CDR3 is CASSPAGGGGQAETQYF. The CDR3 DNA reads TGTGCCAGCAGCCCCGCGGGCGGGGGGGGCCAGGCAGAGACCCAGTACTTC.

This clonotype was seen repeatedly, ten times or more. The J gene is TRBJ2-1, the V gene TRBV29-1, with TRBD2 identical over 13 bases. V lost 7 bases, J lost 10 bases, and 7 bases stayed unmatched. The length of the CDR3 is 13 residues. CDR1 and CDR2 from the germline V gene are SQVTM and ANQGSEA. DNA for the CDR3: TGCAGCGCTGGGACTAGCGGGGATGGAGAGCAGTTCTTC. It codes for CSAGTSGDGEQFF.

The sample holds many counts of this clonotype. The chain recombines TRBV6-1 with TRBJ1-2; TRBD1 matches 9 bases. The germline CDR1 and CDR2 sequences are MNHNS and SASEGT. CDR3 size: 14 residues. V gave up 5 bases and J gave up 2 bases; unmatched junction bases: 3. CDR3 loop: CASSTGQGNYGYTF. CDR3 nucleotide sequence: TGTGCCAGCAGTACCGGACAGGGGAACTATGGCTACACCTTC.

Concerning this clonotype: It may be a read error: a sequence one base away is much more abundant. This rearrangement joins TRBV2 to TRBJ1-6, with D tentatively TRBD1 (6 bases). Germline CDR1 is SNHLY and CDR2 is FYNNEI. There are 14 residues in the CDR3. CDR3 amino acids: CVSSVYRENSPLHF. The CDR3 bases are TGTGTCAGCAGTGTCTACAGGGAGAATTCACCCCTCCACTTT.

The chain has TRBV4-1 and TRBJ1-6; no clear D gene. The CDR3 is 17 amino acids. Trimming took off 1 base at V and 1 base at J, with 11 bases between the two ends. Germline V gives CDR1 MGHRA, CDR2 YSYEKL. CDR3 amino acids: CASSQAPRSSYNSPLHF. The CDR3 nucleotides read TGCGCCAGCAGCCAAGCTCCCAGGAGTTCCTATAATTCACCCCTCCACTTT.

This clonotype was seen at least ten times. V gene TRBV7-2 combines with J gene TRBJ1-5; D might be TRBD1 (5 bases). The V end was cut by 5 bases, the J end by 1 base, with 15 bases between. CDR1 is SGHTA, CDR2 FQGNSA, per germline. This CDR3 contains 16 residues. DNA of the CDR3: TGTGCCAGCAGCCCCTGGGGCGCCTTGAGCAATCAGCCCCAGCATTTT. Residues: CASSPWGALSNQPQHF.

This clonotype has at least ten counts. Here the CDR3 reads CASSSVGTGGSTEAFF. The CDR3 region has the DNA TGTGCCAGCAGTTCTGTCGGGACAGGGGGGAGCACTGAAGCTTTCTTT. The J gene is TRBJ1-1, the V gene TRBV27; 11 bases agree with TRBD1. Trimming cost V 4 bases and J 4 bases; bases outside gene matches: 8. The CDR3 runs 16 residues. The germline CDR1 and CDR2 sequences are MNHEY and SMNVEV (reference sequence).

This clonotype has a handful of counts. The rearrangement joins TRBV7-8 to TRBJ2-1; TRBD1 matches 9 bases. This CDR3 has 17 amino acids. CDR1 is SGHVS, CDR2 FQNEAQ, per germline. Trimming at V came to 3 bases and at J to 2 bases, leaving 8 bases not matched to a gene. DNA of the CDR3: TGTGCCAGCAGCTTTGGACAGGGGCTTATCGCCTACAATGAGCAGTTCTTC. Translating it yields CASSFGQGLIAYNEQFF.

This chain uses TRBV29-1 with TRBJ2-7; 7 nucleotides align to TRBD1. Germline-derived CDR1 and CDR2 are SQVTM and ANQGSEA. The V segment lost 4 bases and the J segment 1 base; nucleotides outside the gene matches: 1. The CDR3 totals 12 residues. The CDR3 region is CSVGGQSYEQYF. In nucleotides, the CDR3 is TGCAGCGTTGGGGGACAGTCCTACGAGCAGTACTTC.

The sample holds many counts of this clonotype. The CDR3 sequence is CASTMTESYNEQFF. The CDR3 DNA is TGTGCCAGCACCATGACGGAATCCTACAATGAGCAGTTCTTC. The chain is built from TRBV12-3 or TRBV12-4 and TRBJ2-1; D not certain. The CDR3 totals 14 residues. V was trimmed by 7 bases and J by 1 base, leaving 11 bases between them.

This clonotype has a count of ten or more. The chain employs TRBV18 and TRBJ1-3, with a tentative D call TRBD1 (6 bases). V lost 4 bases and J 3 bases, leaving 16 bases between the germline ends. Germline CDR1 KGHSH, CDR2 LQKENI. The CDR3 extends over 16 amino acids. This chain's CDR3 is CASSRNPGASGNTIYF. CDR3 coding DNA: TGTGCCAGCTCACGAAACCCAGGGGCGAGTGGAAACACCATATATTTT.

This clonotype was observed at least ten times. The chain links TRBV7-8 to TRBJ2-7; TRBD2 is a possible D gene (6 bases). Trimming took 4 bases from V and 5 from J, leaving 15 bases between them. The CDR3 spans 14 residues. The germline CDR1 and CDR2 sequences are SGHVS and FQNEAQ. CDR3 coding DNA: TGTGCCAGCAGCTCTGGGGGGATGGACAACGAGCAGTACTTC. Protein sequence: CASSSGGMDNEQYF.

This clonotype was recorded at least ten times. The chain has TRBV29-1 and TRBJ1-2; D gene unclear. The V gene's germline CDR1 is SQVTM and CDR2 ANQGSEA. This CDR3 is 14 amino acids long. The V end was cut by 7 bases, the J end by 2 bases, with 17 bases between. Written as DNA, the CDR3 is TGCAGCGCCGGAGGTGAGGGCTTAAACTATGGCTACACCTTC. Translating gives CSAGGEGLNYGYTF.

This clonotype was counted at least ten times. This rearrangement joins TRBV18 to TRBJ1-2; D is unresolved. The length of the CDR3 is 14 residues. The germline V and J ends were trimmed by 4 bases and 4 bases, with 13 bases remaining between them. Germline CDR1 is KGHSH and CDR2 is LQKENI. CDR3 DNA sequence: TGTGCCAGCTCACAAGACGCCGGCAGCTATGGCTACACCTTC. Protein sequence: CASSQDAGSYGYTF.

The chain employs TRBV14 and TRBJ2-4, with D hard to call. V was shortened by 1 base and J by 8 bases, with 12 bases between the two germline ends. CDR3 length: 14 amino acids. Germline CDR1 reads SGHDN; CDR2 reads FVKESK. The CDR3 spells CASSQGYPGYIQYF. The CDR3 DNA reads as TGTGCCAGCAGCCAAGGGTACCCTGGATACATTCAGTACTTC.

This rearrangement joins TRBV19 to TRBJ2-7, with 8 bases identical to TRBD1. The CDR3 consists of 13 residues. J lost 2 bases, V lost 7 bases, and 4 bases had no gene match. The germline CDR1 and CDR2 sequences are LNHDA and SQIVND (reference sequence). Written as DNA, the CDR3 is TGTGCCAGTACAGGACAGGGTACCTACGAGCAGTACTTC. Translation gives CASTGQGTYEQYF. Full variable domain (missing parts from reference TRBV19 and TRBJ2-7): DGGITQSPKYLFRKEGQNVTLSCEQNLNHDAMYWYRQDPGQGLRLIYYSQIVNDFQKGDIAEGYSVSREKKESFPLTVTSAQKNPTAFYLCASTGQGTYEQYFGPGTRLTVT.

This clonotype was counted ten times or more. The J gene is TRBJ2-3, the V gene TRBV6-1; no clear D gene. Trimming removed 9 bases from V and 4 bases from J, with 11 bases in between. Germline CDR1 MNHNS, CDR2 SASEGT. This CDR3 contains 12 residues. The CDR3, as DNA: TGTGCCAGTATTAGTTGGGCAGATACGCAGTATTTT. It codes for CASISWADTQYF.

This clonotype was seen ten or more times. The V and J genes are TRBV3-1 and TRBJ1-1; TRBD1 matches 8 bases. V lost 4 bases, J lost 6 bases, and 10 bases stayed unmatched. Germline V gene lookup returns CDR1 LGHDT and CDR2 YNNKEL (reference sequence). CDR3 length equals 15 residues. The CDR3 protein is CASSPRTGTVAEAFF. The CDR3 nucleotides are TGTGCCAGCAGCCCCCGGACAGGGACGGTTGCTGAAGCTTTCTTT.

This clonotype has a handful of counts. The chain recombines TRBV28 with TRBJ1-5, with D possibly matching TRBD1 (6 bases). The CDR3 is made up of 15 amino acids. CDR1 and CDR2 from the germline V gene are MDHEN and SYDVKM. Trimming took off 1 base at V and 4 bases at J, with 11 bases between the two ends. CDR3: CASSLFGQKNQPQHF. In nucleotides, the CDR3 is TGTGCCAGCAGTTTATTTGGACAGAAGAATCAGCCCCAGCATTTT. The whole variable domain, filled in from reference TRBV28 and TRBJ1-5, reads DVKVTQSSRYLVKRTGEKVFLECVQDMDHENMFWYRQDPGLGLRLIYFSYDVKMKEKGDIPEGYSVSREKKERFSLILESASTNQTSMYLCASSLFGQKNQPQHFGDGTRLSIL.

For this clonotype: A junction end diverges from the germline sequence, so it may reflect a read error. The rearrangement links TRBV15 to TRBJ1-3; 8 nucleotides line up with TRBD1. The germline V gene encodes CDR1 LNHNV and CDR2 YYDKDF (reference sequence). CDR3 size: 14 residues. CDR3 in amino acids: CATSVDRGGNAIYF. In DNA form, the CDR3 reads TGTGCCACCAGCGTCGACAGGGGAGGAAACGCCATATATTTT. Based on the CDR3 plus reference TRBV15 and TRBJ1-3, the full variable domain is DAMVIQNPRYQVTQFGKPVTLSCSQTLNHNVMYWYQQKSSQAPKLLFHYYDKDFNNEADTPDNFQSRRPNTSFCFLDIRSPGLGDTAMYLCATSVDRGGNAIYFGEGSWLTVV.

The rearrangement joins TRBV19 to TRBJ1-2; tentatively, D is TRBD1 (5 bases). CDR3 length: 13 amino acids. Germline CDR1 reads LNHDA; CDR2 reads SQIVND (reference sequence). Trimming removed 4 bases from V and 7 bases from J, with 13 bases in between. The CDR3 reads CASSTPLGGGYTF. The DNA for the CDR3 is TGTGCCAGTAGTACACCCCTGGGGGGTGGCTACACCTTC.